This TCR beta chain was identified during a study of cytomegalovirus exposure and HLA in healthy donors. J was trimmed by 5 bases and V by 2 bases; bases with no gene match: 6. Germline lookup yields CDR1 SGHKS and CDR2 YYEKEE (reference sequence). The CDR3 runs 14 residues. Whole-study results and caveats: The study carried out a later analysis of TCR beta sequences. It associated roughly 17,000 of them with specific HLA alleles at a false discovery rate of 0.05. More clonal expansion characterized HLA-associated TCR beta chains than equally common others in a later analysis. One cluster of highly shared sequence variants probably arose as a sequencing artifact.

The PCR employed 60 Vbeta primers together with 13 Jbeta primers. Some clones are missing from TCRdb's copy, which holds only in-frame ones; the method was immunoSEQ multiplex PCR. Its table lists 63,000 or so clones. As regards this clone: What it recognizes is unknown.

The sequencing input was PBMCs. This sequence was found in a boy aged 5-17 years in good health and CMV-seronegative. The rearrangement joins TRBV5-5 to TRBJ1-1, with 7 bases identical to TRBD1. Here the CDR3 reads CASSLLQGGTEAFF. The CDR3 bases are TGTGCCAGCAGCTTACTCCAGGGGGGTACTGAAGCTTTCTTT.